This TCR beta chain was retrieved from a study of T cell repertoires in cytomegalovirus infection. Comment on this clonotype: What it binds is unknown.

The V gene lost 5 bases and the J gene lost 5 bases, with 17 bases spanning the gap. The CDR3 loop spans 15 amino acids. The germline V gene has CDR1 SGHTA and CDR2 FQGNSA. From the reads, TCRdb called clonotypes with MiXCR, one entry per CDR3 protein. The sample records about 830,000 distinct CDR3 sequences, approximately 32% being singletons. The clonotype comes from a human donor in good health (CMV status not recorded). Some clones in this sample may be carry-over from other donors' samples. The chain joins TRBV7-2 to TRBJ2-3; D is ambiguous. The sequences come from cultured CD8+ T cells from PBMCs, collected from culture after CMV antigen stimulation. The CDR3 DNA is TGTGCCAGCAGCCCACGGGCCAGACGGATAGATACGCAGTATTTT. As protein: CASSPRARRIDTQYF.